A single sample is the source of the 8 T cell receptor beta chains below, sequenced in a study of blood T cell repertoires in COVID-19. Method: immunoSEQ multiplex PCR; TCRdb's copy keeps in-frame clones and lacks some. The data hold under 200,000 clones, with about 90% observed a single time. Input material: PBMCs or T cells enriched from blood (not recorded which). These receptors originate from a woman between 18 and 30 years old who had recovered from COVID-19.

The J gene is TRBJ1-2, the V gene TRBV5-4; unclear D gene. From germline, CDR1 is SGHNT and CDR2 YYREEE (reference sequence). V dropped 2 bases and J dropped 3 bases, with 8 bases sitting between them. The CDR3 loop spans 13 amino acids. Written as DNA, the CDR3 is TGTGCCAGCAGCTTCAGACGGGACTATGGCTACACCTTC. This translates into CASSFRRDYGYTF.

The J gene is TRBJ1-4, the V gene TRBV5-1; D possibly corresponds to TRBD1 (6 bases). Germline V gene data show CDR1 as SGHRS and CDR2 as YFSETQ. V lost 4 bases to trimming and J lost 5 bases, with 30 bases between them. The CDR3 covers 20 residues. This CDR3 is CASSRPRRQGLFVINEKLFF. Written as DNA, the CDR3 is TGCGCCAGCAGCCGCCCACGCCGGCAGGGGCTCTTTGTAATAAATGAAAAACTGTTTTTT.

CDR3 DNA sequence: TGTGCCATCAGTGAGACACAGGGATCCGGGGAGCTGTTTTTT. Its translation is CAISETQGSGELFF. The rearrangement uses TRBV10-3 and TRBJ2-2; weak D call: TRBD1 (6 bases). The germline V gene has CDR1 ENHRY and CDR2 SYGVKD. This CDR3 region has 14 residues. Between the trimmed V and J ends, which lost 2 bases and 6 bases, there was a span of 10 bases.

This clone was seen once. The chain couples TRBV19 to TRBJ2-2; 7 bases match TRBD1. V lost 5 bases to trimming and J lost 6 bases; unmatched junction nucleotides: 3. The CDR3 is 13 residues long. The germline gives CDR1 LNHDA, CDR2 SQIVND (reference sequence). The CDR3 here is CASSLQGAGELFF. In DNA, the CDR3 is TGTGCCAGTAGTCTCCAGGGGGCCGGGGAGCTGTTTTTT. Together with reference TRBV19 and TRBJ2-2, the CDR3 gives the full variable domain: DGGITQSPKYLFRKEGQNVTLSCEQNLNHDAMYWYRQDPGQGLRLIYYSQIVNDFQKGDIAEGYSVSREKKESFPLTVTSAQKNPTAFYLCASSLQGAGELFFGEGSRLTVL.

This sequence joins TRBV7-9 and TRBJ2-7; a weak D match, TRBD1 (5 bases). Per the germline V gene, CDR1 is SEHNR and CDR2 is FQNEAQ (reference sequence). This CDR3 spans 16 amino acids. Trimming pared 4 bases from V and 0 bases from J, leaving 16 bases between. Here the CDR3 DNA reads TGTGCCAGCAGCTCCCCCCTCGACAGTGCCTCCTACGAGCAGTACTTC. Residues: CASSSPLDSASYEQYF.

CDR3 sequence (DNA): TGTGCCTGGAGTGTTTCGGTCGGTGGCTACACCTTC. It translates to CAWSVSVGGYTF. The rearrangement links TRBV30 to TRBJ1-2; D gene unclear. CDR1 is GTSNPN and CDR2 is SVGIG in the germline V gene (reference sequence). V was cut by 0 bases and J by 7 bases, with 9 bases left in between. The CDR3 consists of 12 residues.

DNA of the CDR3: TGTGCCTGGAGTGCCCGGGACAGGACTAACTATGGCTACACCTTC. The encoded protein is CAWSARDRTNYGYTF. The chain links TRBV30 to TRBJ1-2; 8 positions agree with TRBD1. With V trimmed by 1 base and J by 0 bases, 4 bases remained unmatched. The V gene's germline CDR1 is GTSNPN and CDR2 SVGIG (reference sequence). This CDR3 is 15 amino acids long. Drawing the rest from reference TRBV30 and TRBJ1-2, the complete variable domain is SQTIHQWPATLVQPVGSPLSLECTVEGTSNPNLYWYRQAAGRGLQLLFYSVGIGQISSEVPQNLSASRPQDRQFILSSKKLLLSDSGFYLCAWSARDRTNYGYTFGSGTRLTVV.

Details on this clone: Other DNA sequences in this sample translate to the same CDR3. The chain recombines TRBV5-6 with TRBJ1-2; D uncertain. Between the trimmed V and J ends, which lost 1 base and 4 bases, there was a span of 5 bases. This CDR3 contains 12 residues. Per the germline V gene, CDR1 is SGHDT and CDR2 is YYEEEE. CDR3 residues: CASSLSSYGYTF. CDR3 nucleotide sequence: TGTGCCAGCAGCTTGTCCTCCTATGGCTACACCTTC.